The source of this T cell receptor (beta chain) is a study of PD-1 blockade in classical Hodgkin lymphoma. TCRdb's table, derived via immunoSEQ multiplex PCR, lists solely in-frame clones and lacks some. The table includes tens of thousands of clones, around 94% detected once. Germline V gives CDR1 SGHVS, CDR2 FQNEAQ. The CDR3 has 17 amino acids. V lost 3 bases to trimming and J lost 2 bases, with 18 bases between them. Described time point: cycle 4 day 1 (C4D1), after more than five weeks of nivolumab. Each patient experienced a relapse that followed autologous stem cell transplantation, and brentuximab vedotin exposure varied.

The sample in question was peripheral blood mononuclear cells (PBMCs), obtained before the fourth cycle of nivolumab. The receptor was isolated from a human donor with classical Hodgkin lymphoma. The J gene is TRBJ2-3, the V gene TRBV7-8; D is perhaps TRBD2 (5 bases). The CDR3 sequence: CASSFPKRSPNTDTQYF. The DNA for the CDR3 is TGTGCCAGCAGCTTCCCCAAGCGGTCCCCAAACACAGATACGCAGTATTTT. The full variable domain, its missing parts supplied by reference TRBV7-8 and TRBJ2-3, is GAGVSQSPRYKVAKRGQDVALRCDPISGHVSLFWYQQALGQGPEFLTYFQNEAQLDKSGLPSDRFFAERPEGSVSTLKIQRTQQEDSAVYLCASSFPKRSPNTDTQYFGPGTRLTVL.